This entry describes one T cell receptor beta chain. Its specificity is unknown. The sample comes from a study of shared clonotypes between healthy human individuals. General study findings and limits: Memory subsets generally showed smaller estimated richness than naive subsets did. Generation probability values for non-shared clonotypes were lower than those for clonotypes shared by all four donors.

The CDR3 length is 13 residues. Germline loops: CDR1 MNHEY, CDR2 SVGAGI. V was clipped by 0 bases and J by 11 bases, with 14 bases between them. Subsets obtained from CD4+ cells comprised CD45RA+ naive and CD45RA-negative memory cells. Template for every sorted-subset replicate PCR totaled approximately 0.2 ug DNA, some 30,000 T cell genomes. Measured with immunoSEQ multiplex PCR; TCRdb has only the in-frame clones, and not every one. Among 550,000 to 700,000 clones listed, around 73% were seen once. V usage is TRBV6-5 and J usage is TRBJ2-7, with D perhaps TRBD1 or TRBD2 (5 bases each). The specimen sequenced was memory CD4+ T cells sorted from blood. This sample's subset: CD45RA-negative fraction. The source of this sequence is a woman in her twenties or thirties in good health. This chain's CDR3 is CASSYSGTTEEYF. The CDR3, as DNA: TGTGCCAGCAGTTACTCAGGGACCACGGAAGAGTACTTC.